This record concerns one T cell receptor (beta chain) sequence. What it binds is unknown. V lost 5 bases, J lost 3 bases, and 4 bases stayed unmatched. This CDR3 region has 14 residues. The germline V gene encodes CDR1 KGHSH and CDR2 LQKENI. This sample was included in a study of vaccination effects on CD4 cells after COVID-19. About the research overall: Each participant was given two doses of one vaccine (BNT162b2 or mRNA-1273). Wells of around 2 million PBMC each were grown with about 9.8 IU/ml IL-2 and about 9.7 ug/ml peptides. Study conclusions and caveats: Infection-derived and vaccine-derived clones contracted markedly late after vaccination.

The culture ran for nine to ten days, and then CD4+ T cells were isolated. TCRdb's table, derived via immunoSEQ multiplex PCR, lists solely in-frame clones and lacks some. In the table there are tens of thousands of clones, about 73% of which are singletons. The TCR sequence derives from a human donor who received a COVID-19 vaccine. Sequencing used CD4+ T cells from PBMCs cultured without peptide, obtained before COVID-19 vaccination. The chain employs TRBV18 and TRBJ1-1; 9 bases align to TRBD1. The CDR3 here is CASSTTGGDTEAFF. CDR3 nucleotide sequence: TGTGCCAGCTCAACGACAGGGGGGGACACTGAAGCTTTCTTT.